This T cell receptor beta chain was sequenced during a study of blood T cell repertoires in COVID-19 (TCRdb year 2020). About the full investigation: The collaborator samples originated in the United States, Italy and Spain and spanned the acute and convalescent phases of COVID-19. The prospective study material was composed of cDNA or gDNA derived from T cells, B-cell-depleted T cells, or PBMCs. Deeply sampled blood TCRbeta repertoires from subjects exposed to, actively infected with, or recovered from COVID-19 were included in the dataset. The repertoires were released in a freely available public database intended as a resource for research on the immune response to SARS-CoV-2. Samples came from the ongoing ImmuneRACE study (first 160 participants) plus 1,254 subjects from 6 global collaborators. Nearly every sample came with metadata listing a de-identified subject ID, COVID-19 status, age in years and sex. Where available, HLA class I and class II types were obtained from metadata supplied by the sample provider rather than from assay-based typing. Overall study results and their limits: The amount of clinical and demographic metadata varied by source and participant and was provided uncurated.

The trim is 5 bases for V and 3 bases for J, with a gap of 10 bases between the germline ends. Taken from the germline V gene (reference sequence), the CDR1 and CDR2 loops are LNHDA and SQIVND. Reading from cysteine to phenylalanine, the CDR3 counts 13 amino acids. Only the CDR3 DNA is retained, 39 bases long and in frame from the first base. To note about this clone: Its antigen is currently not known. The record has no base qualities; no much larger clone is one base away.

TCRbeta CDR3 regions were amplified from genomic DNA by means of the immunoSEQ Assay, a bias-controlled multiplex PCR. As for the authors' bioinformatics: The number of nucleated cells in each sample was estimated from the amplification of reference gene primers within the assay. To quantify the absolute abundance of each unique TCRbeta CDR3 rearrangement, sequence reads were collapsed and filtered. For each sample, productive Simpson clonality was calculated as the square root of Simpson's diversity index across productive rearrangements. The table was pulled from immuneACCESS by TCRdb, which kept in-frame rearrangements only. Such tables lose some clones; where checked, under half of the loss comes from unresolved V genes, and the rest has no known cause. V and J calls and clone size are as listed in that table; D and trimming were resolved from the DNA. The sample table shows approximately 150,000 clones, and 84% are seen once. Jointly, the top ten make up 1.1% to 1.5% of the sample.

Each collaborating institution followed its own protocols to collect whole blood in K2EDTA tubes. For TCRbeta analysis, collaborators shipped samples as frozen whole blood, isolated PBMCs, or DNA extracted from either of those sample types. The sequence joins TRBV19 to TRBJ2-5; the D gene is unclear. Sequenced: peripheral blood. The receptor was isolated from a man aged 60 to 75 with acute or convalescent COVID-19. Here is the DNA: TGTGCCAGTAGTCTCGACGGAGAAGAGACCCAGTACTTC. It translates as CASSLDGEETQYF.